The 8 T cell receptor beta chains below come from one sample, sequenced in a study of blood T cell repertoires in COVID-19 (dated by TCRdb to 2018 to 2021). Receptors were amplified or captured by the immunoSEQ multiplex PCR assay. TCRdb mirrors the immuneACCESS table, restricted to in-frame sequences. Some clones are absent from its copies; in checked studies, under half trace to an unresolved V gene, and the reason for the others is unknown. A total of some 100,000 clones appear in this sample, 91% of them only once. The leading ten clones occupy roughly 0.99% of the sample. The sample was peripheral blood. All receptors come from a man in his 60s with acute or convalescent COVID-19.

This rearrangement joins TRBV12-3 or TRBV12-4 to TRBJ1-1; D is undetermined. This CDR3 has 13 amino acids. Deletions cut 2 bases from V and 3 bases from J, with 7 bases between. Written as DNA, the CDR3 is TGTGCCAGCAGTTTATCCCGGGACACTGAAGCTTTCTTT. The encoded protein is CASSLSRDTEAFF.

The gene calls are TRBV10-3 and TRBJ1-1, with TRBD1 matching over 11 bases. CDR3 length: 15 residues. V lost 10 bases and J lost 4; bases outside the gene matches: 11. Germline-derived CDR1 and CDR2 are ENHRY and SYGVKD. The DNA of the CDR3 is TGTGCCACGGACAGGGGGCAAGGCGTGGGCACTGAAGCTTTCTTT. This sequence encodes CATDRGQGVGTEAFF.

This chain joins TRBV28 and TRBJ2-7, with TRBD2 matching over 8 bases. V lost 5 bases to trimming and J lost 0 bases; unmatched junction nucleotides: 6. This CDR3 region has 15 residues. Germline V lookup: CDR1 MDHEN, CDR2 SYDVKM. DNA of the CDR3: TGTGCCAGCAGTACCGGGAGGGCCCCCTCCTACGAGCAGTACTTC. Encoded protein: CASSTGRAPSYEQYF.

The chain links TRBV27 to TRBJ2-3, with 8 bases lining up with TRBD2. This CDR3 is 15 amino acids long. CDR1 is MNHEY and CDR2 is SMNVEV in the germline V gene (reference sequence). The V gene end was trimmed by 7 bases and the J gene end by 4 bases; junction bases not matched to a gene: 10. In DNA, the CDR3 is TGTGCCAGCACCACTGGACTAGCAGGCGCAGATACGCAGTATTTT. This codes for CASTTGLAGADTQYF.

The sample holds one count of this clone. This rearrangement joins TRBV4-2 to TRBJ2-3; 8 nucleotides align to TRBD2. V dropped 1 base and J dropped 2; count of bases not matched to a gene: 5. The germline CDR1 and CDR2 sequences are LGHNA and YNFKEQ. This CDR3 spans 16 amino acids. In DNA, the CDR3 is TGTGCCAGCAGCCAAGCTCCACTAGCGGCCACAGATACGCAGTATTTT. This translates into CASSQAPLAATDTQYF.

V gene TRBV18 combines with J gene TRBJ1-2, with a weak D call TRBD1 (6 bases). The V gene's germline CDR1 is KGHSH and CDR2 LQKENI. Trimming left V 6 bases short and J 7 bases short, with 21 bases between. The CDR3 covers 15 residues. The CDR3 loop reads CASSPTGPDVTGYTF. The CDR3 DNA sequence: TGTGCCAGCTCCCCGACAGGCCCCGATGTGACTGGCTACACCTTC.

The chain has TRBV2 and TRBJ2-5, with 9 bases aligning to TRBD2. The junction had 8 bases not matched to a gene; V was cut back by 4 bases and J by 2 bases. CDR3 length: 16 residues. Germline CDR1 is SNHLY and CDR2 is FYNNEI. CDR3 in amino acids: CASSGGAGGPQETQYF. The CDR3 DNA follows: TGTGCCAGCAGTGGTGGGGCGGGAGGGCCTCAAGAGACCCAGTACTTC.

The chain recombines TRBV5-6 with TRBJ1-4; a weak D match, TRBD1 (6 bases). Germline CDR1 and CDR2: SGHDT and YYEEEE. This CDR3 comprises 16 residues. V lost 3 bases and J 7 bases, leaving 19 bases between the germline ends. CDR3 in amino acids: CASSSVVEGVREKLFF. In DNA form, the CDR3 reads TGTGCCAGCAGCTCTGTGGTAGAGGGGGTTCGTGAAAAACTGTTTTTT. Drawing the rest from reference TRBV5-6 and TRBJ1-4, the complete variable domain is DAGVTQSPTHLIKTRGQQVTLRCSPKSGHDTVSWYQQALGQGPQFIFQYYEEEERQRGNFPDRFSGHQFPNYSSELNVNALLLGDSALYLCASSSVVEGVREKLFFGSGTQLSVL.